A single sample gave rise to the 7 T cell receptor beta chains below, sequenced in a study of shared clonotypes between healthy human individuals. The repertoire was sequenced with immunoSEQ multiplex PCR; TCRdb's copy has only in-frame clones and lacks some. The table shows 1 million to 1.3 million clones, with 70% to 80% occurring only once. Material: memory CD4+ T cells from PBMCs. As to subset: CD45RA-negative fraction. The receptors here all came from a young man in good health. Some clones in this sample may be carry-over from other donors' samples.

The V gene is TRBV28, the J gene TRBJ1-2; tentatively, D is TRBD1 (6 bases). This CDR3 is 16 amino acids long. From germline, CDR1 is MDHEN and CDR2 SYDVKM. The germline V and J ends were trimmed by 9 bases and 3 bases, with 23 bases remaining between them. The CDR3 loop is CASSSGGPIPHYGYTF. DNA for the CDR3: TGTGCCAGTTCCTCGGGGGGGCCTATTCCCCACTATGGCTACACCTTC.

This clone has a single count. The chain is built from TRBV5-1 and TRBJ2-5; the D is unclear. This CDR3 comprises 13 residues. Trimming cost V 5 bases and J 4 bases, with 12 bases left between them. Germline V CDR1 and CDR2: SGHRS, YFSETQ. The CDR3 sequence is CASRLLGGETQYF. CDR3 sequence (DNA): TGCGCCAGCAGACTCCTGGGCGGAGAGACCCAGTACTTC.

The genes are TRBV5-1 and TRBJ2-7; perhaps TRBD2 as D (6 bases). In germline, CDR1 is SGHRS, CDR2 YFSETQ. The germline V and J ends were trimmed by 7 bases and 1 base, with 15 bases remaining between them. The CDR3 is 14 amino acids. The CDR3 loop reads CASAKAGNSYEQYF. In nucleotides, the CDR3 is TGCGCCAGCGCCAAAGCGGGCAATTCCTACGAGCAGTACTTC. The full variable domain, its missing parts supplied by reference TRBV5-1 and TRBJ2-7, is KAGVTQTPRYLIKTRGQQVTLSCSPISGHRSVSWYQQTPGQGLQFLFEYFSETQRNKGNFPGRFSGRQFSNSRSEMNVSTLELGDSALYLCASAKAGNSYEQYFGPGTRLTVT.

This clone appeared a few times. The chain is built from TRBV2 and TRBJ2-1; 7 bases match TRBD2. Germline CDR1 is SNHLY and CDR2 is FYNNEI. The V segment lost 0 bases and the J segment 9 bases; nucleotides outside the gene matches: 2. The CDR3 has 13 residues. This CDR3 reads CASSEAGGGEQFF. CDR3 coding DNA: TGTGCCAGCAGTGAAGCTGGCGGGGGTGAGCAGTTCTTC. The variable domain in full, with the rest retrieved from reference TRBV2 and TRBJ2-1, is EPEVTQTPSHQVTQMGQEVILRCVPISNHLYFYWYRQILGQKVEFLVSFYNNEISEKSEIFDDQFSVERPDGSNFTLKIRSTKLEDSAMYFCASSEAGGGEQFFGPGTRLTVL.

The gene calls are TRBV25-1 and TRBJ2-1; D is unclear. Germline V gene lookup returns CDR1 MGHDK and CDR2 SYGVNS. Trimming cost V 4 bases and J 0 bases, with 7 bases left between them. The CDR3 runs 14 residues. The DNA for the CDR3 is TGTGCCAGCAGTGGGGTGGTCTCCTACAATGAGCAGTTCTTC. Amino acid sequence: CASSGVVSYNEQFF.

This clone was seen a few times. This CDR3 is CASTSRRGQPQHF. CDR3 in DNA: TGTGCCAGTACCAGCAGGAGAGGTCAGCCCCAGCATTTT. The chain joins TRBV19 to TRBJ1-5; D is ambiguous. Deletions cut 7 bases from V and 6 bases from J, with 13 bases between. Germline CDR1 and CDR2: LNHDA and SQIVND (reference sequence). The CDR3 is made up of 13 amino acids.

This sequence joins TRBV11-3 and TRBJ2-2; D is perhaps TRBD2 (6 bases). The CDR3 totals 17 residues. Deletions cut 2 bases from V and 2 bases from J, with 15 bases between. Germline V gene sequence: CDR1 SGHNT, CDR2 YENEEA. CDR3 protein: CASSLSVAGLNTGELFF. The DNA for the CDR3 is TGTGCCAGCAGCTTAAGTGTTGCGGGGCTTAACACCGGGGAGCTGTTTTTT.